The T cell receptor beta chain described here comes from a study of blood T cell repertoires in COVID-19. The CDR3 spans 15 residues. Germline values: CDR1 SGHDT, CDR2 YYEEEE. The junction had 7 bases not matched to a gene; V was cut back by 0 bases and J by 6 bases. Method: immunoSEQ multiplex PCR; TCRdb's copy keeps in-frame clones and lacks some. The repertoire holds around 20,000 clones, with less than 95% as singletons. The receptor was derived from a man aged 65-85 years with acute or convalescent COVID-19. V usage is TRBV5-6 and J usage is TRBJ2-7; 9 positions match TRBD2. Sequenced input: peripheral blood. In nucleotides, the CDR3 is TGTGCCAGCAGCTTGGAGGGTCTAGCGGGAAGCGAGCAGTACTTC. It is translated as CASSLEGLAGSEQYF.